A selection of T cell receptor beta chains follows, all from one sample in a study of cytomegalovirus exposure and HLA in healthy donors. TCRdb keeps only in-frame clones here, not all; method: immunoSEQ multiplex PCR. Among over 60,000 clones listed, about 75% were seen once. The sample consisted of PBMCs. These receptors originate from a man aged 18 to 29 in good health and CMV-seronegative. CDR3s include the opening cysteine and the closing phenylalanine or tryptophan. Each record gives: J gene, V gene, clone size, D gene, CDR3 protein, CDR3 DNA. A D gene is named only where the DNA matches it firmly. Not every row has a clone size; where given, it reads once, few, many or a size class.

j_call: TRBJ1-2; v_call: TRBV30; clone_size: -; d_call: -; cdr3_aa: CAWSVHQGLNGYTF; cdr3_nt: TGTGCCTGGAGTGTACACCAGGGGCTAAATGGCTACACCTTC
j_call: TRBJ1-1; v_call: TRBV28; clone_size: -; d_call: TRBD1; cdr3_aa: CASTGQGPREAFF; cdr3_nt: TGTGCCAGCACAGGACAGGGCCCACGTGAAGCTTTCTTT
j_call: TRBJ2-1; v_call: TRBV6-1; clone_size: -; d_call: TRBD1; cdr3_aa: CASSEDGTGVNEQFF; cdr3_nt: TGTGCCAGCAGTGAAGACGGGACAGGCGTCAATGAGCAGTTCTTC
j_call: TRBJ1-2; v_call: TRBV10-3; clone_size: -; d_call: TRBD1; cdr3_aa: CAIKGTASWYGYTF; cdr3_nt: TGTGCCATCAAGGGGACAGCGTCCTGGTATGGCTACACCTTC
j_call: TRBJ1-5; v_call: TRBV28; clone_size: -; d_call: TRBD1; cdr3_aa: CASKSGTGHQPQHF; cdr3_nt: TGTGCCAGCAAATCCGGGACAGGGCATCAGCCCCAGCATTTT
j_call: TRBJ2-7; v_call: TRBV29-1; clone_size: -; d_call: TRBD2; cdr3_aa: CSVENRRGAYEQYF; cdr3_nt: TGCAGCGTTGAAAATCGGCGGGGGGCCTACGAGCAGTACTTC
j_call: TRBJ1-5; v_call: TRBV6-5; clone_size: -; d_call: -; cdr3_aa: CATGNPRLHQPQHF; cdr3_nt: TGTGCCACCGGGAACCCGAGGCTCCATCAGCCCCAGCATTTT
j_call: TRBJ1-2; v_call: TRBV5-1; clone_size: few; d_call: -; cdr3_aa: CASSSPGEHYGYTF; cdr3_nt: TGCGCCAGCAGCTCCCCGGGGGAGCACTATGGCTACACCTTC
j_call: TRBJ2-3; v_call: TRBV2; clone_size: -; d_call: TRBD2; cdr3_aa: CASSERAGPTDTQYF; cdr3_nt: TGTGCCAGCAGTGAACGAGCGGGGCCCACAGATACGCAGTATTTT
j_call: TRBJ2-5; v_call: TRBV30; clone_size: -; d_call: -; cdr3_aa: CAWSGQLQETQYF; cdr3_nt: TGTGCCTGGAGTGGACAGCTGCAAGAGACCCAGTACTTC
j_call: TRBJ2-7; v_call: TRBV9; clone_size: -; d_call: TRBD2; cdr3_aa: CASSVGGGFGGSYEQYF; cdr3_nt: TGTGCCAGCAGCGTCGGGGGAGGGTTCGGAGGATCCTACGAGCAGTACTTC
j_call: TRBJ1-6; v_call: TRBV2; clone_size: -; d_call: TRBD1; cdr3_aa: CAGRQGQSPLHF; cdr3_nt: TGTGCCGGAAGACAGGGACAGTCACCCCTCCACTTT
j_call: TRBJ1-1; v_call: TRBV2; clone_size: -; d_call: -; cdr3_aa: CASSDPAGVVRTEAFF; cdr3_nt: TGTGCCAGCAGTGACCCGGCAGGGGTTGTGAGGACTGAAGCTTTCTTT
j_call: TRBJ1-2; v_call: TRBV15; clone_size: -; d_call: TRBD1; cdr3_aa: CATSRGGTGGYTF; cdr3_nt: TGTGCCACCAGCAGAGGAGGGACAGGAGGCTACACCTTC
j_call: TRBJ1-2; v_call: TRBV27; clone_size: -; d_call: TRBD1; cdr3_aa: CASSFDRVGGYTF; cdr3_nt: TGTGCCAGCAGTTTCGACAGGGTGGGAGGCTACACCTTC
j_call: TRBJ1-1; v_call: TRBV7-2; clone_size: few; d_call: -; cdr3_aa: CASSAVAGKGKGTEAFF; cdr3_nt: TGTGCCAGCAGCGCAGTCGCAGGGAAGGGAAAAGGCACTGAAGCTTTCTTT
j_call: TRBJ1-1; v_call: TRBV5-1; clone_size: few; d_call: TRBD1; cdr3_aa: CASSMTGGTEAFF; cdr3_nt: TGCGCCAGCAGCATGACAGGGGGCACTGAAGCTTTCTTT
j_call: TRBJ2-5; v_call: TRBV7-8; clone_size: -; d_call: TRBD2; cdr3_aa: CASTPLAGGYPETQYF; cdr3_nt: TGTGCCAGCACCCCCCTTGCGGGGGGGTATCCAGAGACCCAGTACTTC
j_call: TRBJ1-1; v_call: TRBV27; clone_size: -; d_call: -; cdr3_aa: CASSLLGGWGGYTEAFF; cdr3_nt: TGTGCCAGCAGTTTATTGGGGGGCTGGGGAGGGTACACTGAAGCTTTCTTT
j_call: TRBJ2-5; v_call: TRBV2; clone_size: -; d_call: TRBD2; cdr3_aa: CASGRLGGETQYF; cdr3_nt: TGTGCCAGCGGGAGACTCGGGGGGGAGACCCAGTACTTC
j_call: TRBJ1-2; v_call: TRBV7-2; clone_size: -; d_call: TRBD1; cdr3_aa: CASSLAGQGSTYGYTF; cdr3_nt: TGTGCCAGCAGCTTAGCGGGACAGGGGTCCACCTATGGCTACACCTTC
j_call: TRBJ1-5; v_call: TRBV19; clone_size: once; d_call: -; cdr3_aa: CASSIRGWSNQPQHF; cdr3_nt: TGTGCCAGTAGTATTAGGGGTTGGAGCAATCAGCCCCAGCATTTT
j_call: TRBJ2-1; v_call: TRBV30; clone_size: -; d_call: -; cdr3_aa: CASHSNEQFF; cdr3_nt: TGTGCCTCTCATAGTAATGAGCAGTTCTTC
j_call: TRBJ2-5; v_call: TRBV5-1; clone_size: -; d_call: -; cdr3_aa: CASSPGEETQYF; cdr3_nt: TGCGCCAGCAGTCCGGGGGAAGAGACCCAGTACTTC
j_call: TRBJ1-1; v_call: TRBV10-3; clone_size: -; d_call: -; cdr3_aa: CAIRGAPDAPAFF; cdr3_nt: TGTGCCATCAGGGGGGCCCCCGACGCCCCAGCTTTCTTT
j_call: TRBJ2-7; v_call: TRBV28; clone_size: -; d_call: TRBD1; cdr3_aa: CASTKDRDRVSYEQYF; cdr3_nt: TGTGCCAGCACCAAAGATAGGGACAGGGTCTCCTACGAGCAGTACTTC
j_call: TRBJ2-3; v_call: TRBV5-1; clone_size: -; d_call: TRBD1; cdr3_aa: CASSPRDRGLAGPADTQYF; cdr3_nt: TGCGCCAGCAGCCCGCGAGACAGGGGGCTGGCTGGGCCCGCAGATACGCAGTATTTT
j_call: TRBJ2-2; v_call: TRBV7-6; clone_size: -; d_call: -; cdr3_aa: CASSMAVSSNTGELFF; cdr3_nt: TGTGCCAGCAGTATGGCGGTATCTTCGAACACCGGGGAGCTGTTTTTT
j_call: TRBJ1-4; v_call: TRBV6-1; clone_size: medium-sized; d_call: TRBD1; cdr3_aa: CASSTGTGGYEKLFF; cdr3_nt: TGTGCCAGCAGTACCGGGACAGGGGGCTATGAAAAACTGTTTTTT
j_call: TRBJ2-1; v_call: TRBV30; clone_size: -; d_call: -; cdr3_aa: CAYRGAGGSYNEQFF; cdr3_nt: TGTGCCTACCGGGGGGCCGGGGGGTCCTACAATGAGCAGTTCTTC
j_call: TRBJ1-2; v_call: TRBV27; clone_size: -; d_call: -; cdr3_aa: CASSQGRDYGYTF; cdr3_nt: TGTGCCAGCTCTCAGGGGCGGGACTATGGCTACACCTTC
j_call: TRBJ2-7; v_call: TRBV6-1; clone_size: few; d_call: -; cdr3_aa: CASSEALPRSSYEQYF; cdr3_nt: TGTGCCAGCAGTGAAGCCCTCCCGAGGAGCTCCTACGAGCAGTACTTC
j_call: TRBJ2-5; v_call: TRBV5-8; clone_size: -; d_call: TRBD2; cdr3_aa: CASSHQGGEGETQYF; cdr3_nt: TGTGCCAGCAGCCACCAGGGAGGGGAGGGGGAGACCCAGTACTTC
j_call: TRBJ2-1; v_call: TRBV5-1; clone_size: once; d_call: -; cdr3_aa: CASSLSSRVLGEQFF; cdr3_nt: TGCGCCAGCAGCTTGTCGTCCAGGGTTTTGGGTGAGCAGTTCTTC
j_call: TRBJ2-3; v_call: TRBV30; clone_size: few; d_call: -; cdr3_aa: CAWSLWLGGTDTQYF; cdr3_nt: TGTGCCTGGAGTTTATGGCTAGGAGGGACAGATACGCAGTATTTT
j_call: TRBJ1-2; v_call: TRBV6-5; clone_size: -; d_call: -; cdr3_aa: CASSPGLWGYTF; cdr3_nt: TGTGCCAGCAGCCCTGGACTTTGGGGCTACACCTTC